A selection of T cell receptor beta chains follows, all from one sample in a study of blood T cell repertoires in COVID-19. TCRdb's copy holds only in-frame clones and misses some; the assay was immunoSEQ multiplex PCR. This repertoire shows approximately 450,000 clones, roughly nine tenths found once; its top ten account for 1.1%. The sample was PBMCs or T cells enriched from blood (not recorded which). These receptors all stem from a man aged 25 to 40 who had recovered from COVID-19. Both conserved end residues are part of each CDR3. The D gene is left open where the match is weak. Some rows mark clone size as missing; the rest say once, few, many or name a class of expanded clone.

clone size,V gene,J gene,CDR3 length,D gene,CDR3 DNA,CDR3 protein
NA,TRBV5-4,TRBJ2-7,16,NA,TGTGCCAGCAGCTCTTCCCCCAGCGGCGGACTACGAGAGCAGTACTTC,CASSSSPSGGLREQYF
NA,TRBV9,TRBJ1-2,14,TRBD1,TGTGCCAGCAGCGACCGACAGGGGGCAAGTGGCTACACCTTC,CASSDRQGASGYTF
NA,TRBV28,TRBJ2-7,15,NA,TGTGCCAGCAGCCCCTGGGGGGGCCCAGACTACGAGCAGTACTTC,CASSPWGGPDYEQYF
NA,TRBV5-1,TRBJ2-5,14,TRBD2,TGCGCCAGCAGCTTGGGCGGGAGAGAGGAGACCCAGTACTTC,CASSLGGREETQYF
once,TRBV30,TRBJ1-6,15,TRBD1,TGTGCCTGGGGGGCGCAGGGGGCGTTTGGTTCACCCCTCCACTTT,CAWGAQGAFGSPLHF
NA,TRBV10-1,TRBJ2-1,17,TRBD2,TGCGCCAGCAGTCAGCGAAGGGACTTGCGGGGGGATGTAAAGCAGTTCTTC,CASSQRRDLRGDVKQFF
NA,TRBV4-1,TRBJ2-3,15,NA,TGCGCCAGCAGCCAAGGGGAGACCGTGAGGGAGTCGCAGTATTTT,CASSQGETVRESQYF
NA,TRBV27,TRBJ1-2,14,NA,TGTGCCAGCAACCCCAACGGGGGGGCGGTGGGCTACACCTTC,CASNPNGGAVGYTF
NA,TRBV5-1,TRBJ1-6,16,TRBD1,TGCGCCAGCAGCCCGCCGACAGGGGCGGCGAATTCACCCCTCCACTTT,CASSPPTGAANSPLHF
NA,TRBV5-1,TRBJ1-2,14,TRBD1,TGCGCCAGCCAGACAGGGAATGCTAACTATGGCTACACCTTC,CASQTGNANYGYTF
few,TRBV7-9,TRBJ1-1,17,NA,TGTGCCAGCAGCCACGGGGGGGGCGCGGGGATGAACACTGAAGCTTTCTTT,CASSHGGGAGMNTEAFF
NA,TRBV13,TRBJ2-6,16,NA,TGTGCCAGCAGACCGGCGGTCCGACGCGGGGCCAACGTCCTGACTTTC,CASRPAVRRGANVLTF
NA,TRBV19,TRBJ2-2,15,NA,TGTGCCAGTAGTGCGGCCCTCCCGGGCACCGGGGAGCTGTTTTTT,CASSAALPGTGELFF
NA,TRBV4-2,TRBJ1-1,14,NA,TGTGCCAGCAGCCATCCCAGGGTGGGCACTGAAGCTTTCTTT,CASSHPRVGTEAFF
NA,TRBV6-5,TRBJ2-7,14,NA,TGTGCCAGCAAGGAGGGAGGTTTGGACTACGAGCAGTACTTC,CASKEGGLDYEQYF
NA,TRBV24-1,TRBJ2-7,13,NA,TGTGCCACCAGTCAAACAGGAACCTACGAGCAGTACTTC,CATSQTGTYEQYF
NA,TRBV6-1,TRBJ1-6,15,TRBD1,TGTGCCAGCAGTGACCGACAGGGAATAAATTCACCCCTCCACTTT,CASSDRQGINSPLHF
NA,TRBV5-1,TRBJ2-5,13,NA,TGCGCCAGCAGCTCTATGGAGGGTGGGACCCAGTACTTC,CASSSMEGGTQYF
NA,TRBV4-2,TRBJ1-1,15,TRBD1,TGTGCCAGCAGCCCCACGGGACAGGGGGCATCTGAAGCTTTCTTT,CASSPTGQGASEAFF
NA,TRBV7-2,TRBJ2-1,15,TRBD2,TGTGCCAGCAGCTTAGTTAGCGGGAGTGGGAATGAGCAGTTCTTC,CASSLVSGSGNEQFF
once,TRBV4-1,TRBJ1-4,18,TRBD1,TGCGCCAGCAGCCATCCTGCCAGGGGGCGAAAGGCTAATGAAAAACTGTTTTTT,CASSHPARGRKANEKLFF
NA,TRBV11-2,TRBJ2-5,13,NA,TGTGCCAGCAGCACGGGGTCTGGGGAGACCCAGTACTTC,CASSTGSGETQYF
NA,TRBV3-1/TRBV3-2,TRBJ2-7,15,TRBD2,TGTGCCAGCAGCCAAGTAGGGACTAGCTCCTACGAGCAGTACTTC,CASSQVGTSSYEQYF
NA,TRBV29-1,TRBJ1-2,12,NA,TGCAGCGCCGATGGGCTCCTACATGGCTACACCTTC,CSADGLLHGYTF
NA,TRBV6-5,TRBJ2-7,14,TRBD1,TGTGCCAGCAGCCAGGGACAGGGGATGCACGAGCAGTACTTC,CASSQGQGMHEQYF
NA,TRBV3-1/TRBV3-2,TRBJ2-7,15,TRBD1,TGTGCCAGCAGCCAATCCCGGGACAGCCCCTACGAGCAGTACTTC,CASSQSRDSPYEQYF
NA,TRBV5-4,TRBJ2-6,17,TRBD1,TGTGCCAGCAGCGTGGACAGGGGGAGCTCTGGGGCCAACGTCCTGACTTTC,CASSVDRGSSGANVLTF
few,TRBV19,TRBJ1-1,14,NA,TGTGCCAGTAGTCCCAGGGGTCCGGGGACTGAAGCTTTCTTT,CASSPRGPGTEAFF
NA,TRBV7-2,TRBJ2-2,16,NA,TGTGCCAGCAGCTTAGTTGGCAGGGTTTTTACCGGGGAGCTGTTTTTT,CASSLVGRVFTGELFF
NA,TRBV7-2,TRBJ1-4,14,NA,TGTGCCAGCAGCTTAGGAGGAACTAATGAAAAACTGTTTTTT,CASSLGGTNEKLFF
NA,TRBV10-3,TRBJ2-7,13,TRBD2,TGTGCCATCAGTGCAGGACTAGCGAACGAGCAGTACTTC,CAISAGLANEQYF
NA,TRBV18,TRBJ1-5,16,TRBD1,TGTGCCAGCTCACCACAGGGGACAGGGGTTAATCAGCCCCAGCATTTT,CASSPQGTGVNQPQHF
NA,TRBV18,TRBJ2-7,13,NA,TGTGCCAGCTCAATAGGGAGCTCCTACGAGCAGTACTTC,CASSIGSSYEQYF
NA,TRBV10-3,TRBJ2-1,15,TRBD2,TGTGCCATCAGTGAGTCGGTACTAGCGGGAGGTGAGCAGTTCTTC,CAISESVLAGGEQFF
NA,TRBV29-1,TRBJ2-3,11,NA,TGCAGCGCCAGGAATGTAGATACGCAGTATTTT,CSARNVDTQYF
NA,TRBV7-2,TRBJ2-7,15,TRBD1,TGTGCCAGCAGCTCCCCGGGACAGCCACCCTACGAGCAGTACTTC,CASSSPGQPPYEQYF